A selection of T cell receptor beta chains follows, all from one sample in a study of blood T cell repertoires in COVID-19. Here immunoSEQ multiplex PCR was the method, and the copy in TCRdb shows in-frame clones only, minus some. The table records about 190,000 clones, approximately 87% of them present only once. The sequenced sample consisted of peripheral blood. The receptors here all came from a woman between 18 and 30 years old who had recovered from COVID-19. Both conserved end residues are part of each CDR3. Fields, in order: V gene, J gene, D gene, clone size, CDR3 DNA, CDR3 protein. The D gene is left open where the match is weak. Clone size, where shown, is once, few, many, or a class for clones that have expanded.

V: TRBV2
J: TRBJ2-5
D: TRBD1
size: NA
DNA: TGTGCCAGCAGTCCACAGGGGGATACAAGGACCCAGTACTTC
CDR3: CASSPQGDTRTQYF

V: TRBV4-1
J: TRBJ1-1
D: TRBD1
size: NA
DNA: TGCGCCAGCAGCCAAGTGGGTAGGGGGCGTGTGGCTTTCTTT
CDR3: CASSQVGRGRVAFF

V: TRBV5-1
J: TRBJ1-1
D: NA
size: NA
DNA: TGCGCCAGCAGCGAGGGCATGAACACTGAAGCTTTCTTT
CDR3: CASSEGMNTEAFF

V: TRBV5-5
J: TRBJ1-5
D: TRBD1
size: NA
DNA: TGTGCCAGCAGCTCAACCCGGGACAGGGAGGAGGGCAATCAGCCCCAGCATTTT
CDR3: CASSSTRDREEGNQPQHF

V: TRBV7-3
J: TRBJ2-1
D: TRBD2
size: few
DNA: TGTGCCAGCAGCTTAGGATCGAGCGGGAGGGCTAGCTCCTACAATGAGCAGTTCTTC
CDR3: CASSLGSSGRASSYNEQFF

V: TRBV27
J: TRBJ1-1
D: NA
size: NA
DNA: TGTGCCAGCAGTCTAGGGGGACACACTGAAGCTTTCTTT
CDR3: CASSLGGHTEAFF

V: TRBV6-1
J: TRBJ1-5
D: TRBD1
size: once
DNA: TGTGCCAGCAGTGAACAGGGGGCCCTTGGGAATCAGCCCCAGCATTTT
CDR3: CASSEQGALGNQPQHF

V: TRBV10-3
J: TRBJ1-5
D: NA
size: NA
DNA: TGTGCCATCAGCGGAGGAGGCCGTTCTCAGCCCCAGCATTTT
CDR3: CAISGGGRSQPQHF

V: TRBV3-1/TRBV3-2
J: TRBJ2-3
D: TRBD1
size: NA
DNA: TGTGCCAGCAGCCAAGGACAGGGGCCTCAGTATTTT
CDR3: CASSQGQGPQYF

V: TRBV5-1
J: TRBJ1-1
D: NA
size: NA
DNA: TGCGCCAGCAGCTACCGGACAGAGATGAACACTGAAGCTTTCTTT
CDR3: CASSYRTEMNTEAFF

V: TRBV27
J: TRBJ1-6
D: TRBD1
size: once
DNA: TGTGCCAGCAGTTTAGAGGGGGCTAATTCACCCCTCCACTTT
CDR3: CASSLEGANSPLHF

V: TRBV11-3
J: TRBJ2-1
D: TRBD2
size: NA
DNA: TGTGCCAGCAGCTTAGCCAGGACTAGTATCCATGAGCAGTTCTTC
CDR3: CASSLARTSIHEQFF

V: TRBV10-2
J: TRBJ2-3
D: TRBD2
size: once
DNA: TGCGCCAGCAGTGAATTGGCGGGAGGGGTAGATACGCAGTATTTT
CDR3: CASSELAGGVDTQYF

V: TRBV10-3
J: TRBJ1-2
D: NA
size: once
DNA: TGTGCCATCAGTGAGGGGGGGTCGGGTGGCTACACCTTC
CDR3: CAISEGGSGGYTF

V: TRBV14
J: TRBJ2-7
D: TRBD2
size: few
DNA: TGTGCCAGCCAAAGAACTAGCGGGCTATCCTACGAGCAGTACTTC
CDR3: CASQRTSGLSYEQYF

V: TRBV9
J: TRBJ2-5
D: NA
size: NA
DNA: TGTGCCAGCAGCGTAGCTGTAGGTGAGGTAGAGACCCAGTACTTC
CDR3: CASSVAVGEVETQYF

V: TRBV30
J: TRBJ1-5
D: NA
size: few
DNA: TGTGCCTGGAGTGTATGGGCTAGCAATCAGCCCCAGCATTTT
CDR3: CAWSVWASNQPQHF

V: TRBV6-2/TRBV6-3
J: TRBJ1-5
D: NA
size: few
DNA: TGTGCCAGCAGTTACCCCTCGGGAGACGGAAGCAATCAGCCCCAGCATTTT
CDR3: CASSYPSGDGSNQPQHF

V: TRBV28
J: TRBJ2-5
D: NA
size: NA
DNA: TGTGCCAGCAGTGGCACCGACAGGCCCCAAGAGACCCAGTACTTC
CDR3: CASSGTDRPQETQYF

V: TRBV6-5
J: TRBJ1-4
D: NA
size: NA
DNA: TGTGCCAGCAGTTACGGGGACAATCTGAATGAAAAACTGTTTTTT
CDR3: CASSYGDNLNEKLFF

V: TRBV24-1
J: TRBJ1-2
D: TRBD1
size: NA
DNA: TGTGCCACCAGTGATTTCGGGACAGGGGATGGCTACACCTTC
CDR3: CATSDFGTGDGYTF

V: TRBV28
J: TRBJ1-2
D: NA
size: NA
DNA: TGTGCCAGCAGCCAGACTCGGCGTCGGAATGGCTACACCTTC
CDR3: CASSQTRRRNGYTF

V: TRBV12-3/TRBV12-4
J: TRBJ2-1
D: TRBD1
size: NA
DNA: TGTGCCAGCAGGGAATCCGGGACAGGGCTGTTCTTC
CDR3: CASRESGTGLFF

V: TRBV6-2/TRBV6-3
J: TRBJ2-7
D: NA
size: NA
DNA: TGTGCCAGCAGTAGCCTCGGGACACTCTCCTACGAGCAGTACTTC
CDR3: CASSSLGTLSYEQYF

V: TRBV3-1/TRBV3-2
J: TRBJ2-4
D: NA
size: NA
DNA: TGTGCCAGCAGCCCCCATGGACAAATAGCCAAAAACATTCAGTACTTC
CDR3: CASSPHGQIAKNIQYF

V: TRBV7-8
J: TRBJ1-1
D: NA
size: once
DNA: TGTGCCAGCAGCACCCGGACAAGGGGGAACACTGAAGCTTTCTTT
CDR3: CASSTRTRGNTEAFF

V: TRBV28
J: TRBJ1-6
D: TRBD1
size: NA
DNA: TGTGCCAGCACCCGGACAGGGGTCATTGGCTCACCCCTCCACTTT
CDR3: CASTRTGVIGSPLHF

V: TRBV9
J: TRBJ1-2
D: NA
size: once
DNA: TGTGCCAGCAGCGGGACAAGTTACACCCTCTATGGCTACACCTTC
CDR3: CASSGTSYTLYGYTF

V: TRBV5-4
J: TRBJ2-5
D: TRBD2
size: NA
DNA: TGTGCCAGCAGCTTGAAGGTAGCGGGGGTAGAGACCCAGTACTTC
CDR3: CASSLKVAGVETQYF

V: TRBV27
J: TRBJ1-1
D: TRBD1
size: once
DNA: TGTGCCAGCAGTCCGATAGGGACAGGGATGAACACTGAAGCTTTCTTT
CDR3: CASSPIGTGMNTEAFF

V: TRBV9
J: TRBJ1-1
D: NA
size: NA
DNA: TGTGCCAGCAGCGTGGGGGCCCCGAACACTGAAGCTTTCTTT
CDR3: CASSVGAPNTEAFF

V: TRBV6-5
J: TRBJ1-2
D: TRBD1
size: NA
DNA: TGTGCCAGCAGCCCACAGGGGGTTGATGGCTACACCTTC
CDR3: CASSPQGVDGYTF

V: TRBV6-5
J: TRBJ2-6
D: NA
size: NA
DNA: TGTGCCAGCAGTTTGGACTACTCTGGGGCCAACGTCCTGACTTTC
CDR3: CASSLDYSGANVLTF

V: TRBV2
J: TRBJ1-1
D: TRBD1
size: NA
DNA: TGTGCCAGCAGTGATGGGGACAGGGTAAACACTGAAGCTTTCTTT
CDR3: CASSDGDRVNTEAFF

V: TRBV12-3/TRBV12-4
J: TRBJ2-7
D: NA
size: NA
DNA: TGTGCCAGCAGTCAAACAGGGATCGAGCAGTACTTC
CDR3: CASSQTGIEQYF

V: TRBV9
J: TRBJ1-2
D: NA
size: NA
DNA: TGTGCCAGCTTCGGGGAAGGGTCCAATGGCTACACCTTC
CDR3: CASFGEGSNGYTF

V: TRBV13
J: TRBJ2-7
D: NA
size: once
DNA: TGTGCCAGCAGCCGACCGGACACGGCAAAATACGAGCAGTACTTC
CDR3: CASSRPDTAKYEQYF

V: TRBV6-5
J: TRBJ2-3
D: NA
size: NA
DNA: TGTGCCAGCAGTTCCCCCCGTAGCACAGATACGCAGTATTTT
CDR3: CASSSPRSTDTQYF

V: TRBV4-1
J: TRBJ2-3
D: TRBD2
size: NA
DNA: TGCGCCAGCAGCATCCGCGGGGGACTAGCGGATACAGATACGCAGTATTTT
CDR3: CASSIRGGLADTDTQYF

V: TRBV15
J: TRBJ1-1
D: NA
size: NA
DNA: TGTGCCACCAGCACACAACAGGTGAACACTGAAGCTTTCTTT
CDR3: CATSTQQVNTEAFF

V: TRBV2
J: TRBJ2-2
D: TRBD2
size: NA
DNA: TGTGCCAGCAGCCCGGGGGGGACTCTCACCGGGGAGCTGTTTTTT
CDR3: CASSPGGTLTGELFF

V: TRBV19
J: TRBJ2-3
D: TRBD2
size: NA
DNA: TGTGCCAGTACCCGGGGGGGATCTCTGGATACGCAGTATTTT
CDR3: CASTRGGSLDTQYF

V: TRBV9
J: TRBJ1-1
D: NA
size: NA
DNA: TGTGCCAGCAGCGTAGCTACAGGGAACACTGAAGCTTTCTTT
CDR3: CASSVATGNTEAFF

V: TRBV19
J: TRBJ2-5
D: TRBD1
size: NA
DNA: TGTGCCAGTAGTACGTCAGGGGGCGAGACCCAGTACTTC
CDR3: CASSTSGGETQYF

V: TRBV7-9
J: TRBJ2-7
D: TRBD1
size: NA
DNA: TGTGCCAGCAGCTATCCGGGACAGGGGTCCTACGAGCAGTACTTC
CDR3: CASSYPGQGSYEQYF

V: TRBV4-1
J: TRBJ2-7
D: NA
size: NA
DNA: TGCGCCAGCAGCCTCGGGACTCTATACGAGCAGTACTTC
CDR3: CASSLGTLYEQYF